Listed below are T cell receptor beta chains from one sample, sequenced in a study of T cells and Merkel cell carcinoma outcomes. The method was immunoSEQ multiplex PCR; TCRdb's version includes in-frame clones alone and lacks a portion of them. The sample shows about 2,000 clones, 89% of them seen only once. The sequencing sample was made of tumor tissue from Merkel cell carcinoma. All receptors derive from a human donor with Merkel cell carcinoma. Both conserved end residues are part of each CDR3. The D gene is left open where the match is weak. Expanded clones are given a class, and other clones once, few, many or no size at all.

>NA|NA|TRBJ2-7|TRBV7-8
TGTGCCAGCACCAGGCAGGCCCCGGGACTGGGTCTAGGGTCCTACGAGCAGTACTTC
CASTRQAPGLGLGSYEQYF
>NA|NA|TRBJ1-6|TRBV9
TGTGCCAGCAGCGGCCAGCCCGCAGGTAGGGGTAATTCACCCCTCCACTTT
CASSGQPAGRGNSPLHF
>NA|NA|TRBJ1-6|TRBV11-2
TGTGCCAGCACAGCGAGAGGAAATTCGGGGTCACCCCTCCACTTT
CASTARGNSGSPLHF
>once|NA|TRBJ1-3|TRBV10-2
TGCGCCAGCAGTGAAGGCAGAGGCTCTGGAAACACCATATATTTT
CASSEGRGSGNTIYF
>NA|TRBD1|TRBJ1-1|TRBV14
TGTGCCAGCAGCTACGGGCCAGGGGGGATCGCTTTCTTT
CASSYGPGGIAFF
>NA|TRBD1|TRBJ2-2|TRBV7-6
TGTGCCAGCAGCTCACGACAGGGGAGGTCCGGGGAGCTGTTTTTT
CASSSRQGRSGELFF
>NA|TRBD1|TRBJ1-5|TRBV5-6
TGTGCCAGCAGCCGGGGACAGAGCAATCAGCCCCAGCATTTT
CASSRGQSNQPQHF
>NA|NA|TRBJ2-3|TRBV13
TGTGCCAGCAGCTCAAGCTGGGGGGATACGCAGTATTTT
CASSSSWGDTQYF
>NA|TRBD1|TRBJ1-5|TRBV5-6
TGTGCCAGCAGCTTGTCGAGGACAGGGCATAATCAGCCCCAGCATTTT
CASSLSRTGHNQPQHF
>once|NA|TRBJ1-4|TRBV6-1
TGTGCCAGCAGTGAACGGGGAAGTGCAACTAATGAAAAACTATTTTTT
CASSERGSATNEKLFF
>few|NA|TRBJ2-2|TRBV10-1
TGCGCCAGCAGTGAAGGGTTCGCGAACACCGGGGAGCTGTTTTTT
CASSEGFANTGELFF
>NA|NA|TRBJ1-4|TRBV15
TGTGCCACCAGCCTCGGGCAAAAACTGTTTTTT
CATSLGQKLFF
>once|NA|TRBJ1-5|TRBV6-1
TGTGCCAGCAGTGAAACCGGACAGTTCAATCAGCCCCAGCATTTT
CASSETGQFNQPQHF
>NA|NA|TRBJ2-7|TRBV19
TGTGCCAGTACCTCCAGATATACTCGCGAGCAGTACTTC
CASTSRYTREQYF
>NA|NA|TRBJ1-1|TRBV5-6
TGTGCCAGCAGCTTTGGTGGGGGTATTACGAATGAAGCTTTCTTT
CASSFGGGITNEAFF
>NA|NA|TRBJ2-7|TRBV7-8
TGTGCCAGCAGCTTAGCGACAATCTACGAGCAGTACTTC
CASSLATIYEQYF
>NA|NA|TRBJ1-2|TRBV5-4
TGTGCCAGCAGCTTGGGCCACTCTCGACCGGGATATGGCTACACCTTC
CASSLGHSRPGYGYTF
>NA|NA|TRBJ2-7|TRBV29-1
TGCAGCGTTGTACTAGCAGGCGAGCAGTACTTC
CSVVLAGEQYF
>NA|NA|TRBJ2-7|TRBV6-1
TGTGCCAGCAGTGTTACAGTGCCGGGTGAGCAGTACTTC
CASSVTVPGEQYF
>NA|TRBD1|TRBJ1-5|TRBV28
TGTGCCAGCATACGAAGACGGGACAGACCTTATAGCAATCAGCCCCAGCATTTT
CASIRRRDRPYSNQPQHF
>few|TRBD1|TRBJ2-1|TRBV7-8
TGTGCCAGCAGCTCTCCGGACAGGGGGCTCCACGAGCAGTTCTTC
CASSSPDRGLHEQFF
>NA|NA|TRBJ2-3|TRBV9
TGTGCCAGCAGCCAAGAGGCAGGGACAGATACGCAGTATTTT
CASSQEAGTDTQYF
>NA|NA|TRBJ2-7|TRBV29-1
TGCAGCGTTCTGGGAGTAGCCTACGAGCAGTACTTC
CSVLGVAYEQYF
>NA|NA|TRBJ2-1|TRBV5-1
TGCGCCAGCAGCTCGACGGGATCCTACAATGAGCAGTTCTTC
CASSSTGSYNEQFF
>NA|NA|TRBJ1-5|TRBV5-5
TGTGCCAGCAGCTTGGACGGGACGGCTGATAGCAATCAGCCCCAGCATTTT
CASSLDGTADSNQPQHF
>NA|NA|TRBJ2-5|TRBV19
TGTGCCAGTAGTTTCTCCGGGACCAAAGGGGGTGAGACCCAGTACTTC
CASSFSGTKGGETQYF
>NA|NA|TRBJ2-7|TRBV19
TGTGCCAGTAGTATGGGGAGGACTGGTGAGCAGTACTTC
CASSMGRTGEQYF
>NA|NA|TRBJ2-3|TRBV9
TGTGCCAGCAGCGCCTCCGGGACTAGCACAGATACGCAGTATTTT
CASSASGTSTDTQYF